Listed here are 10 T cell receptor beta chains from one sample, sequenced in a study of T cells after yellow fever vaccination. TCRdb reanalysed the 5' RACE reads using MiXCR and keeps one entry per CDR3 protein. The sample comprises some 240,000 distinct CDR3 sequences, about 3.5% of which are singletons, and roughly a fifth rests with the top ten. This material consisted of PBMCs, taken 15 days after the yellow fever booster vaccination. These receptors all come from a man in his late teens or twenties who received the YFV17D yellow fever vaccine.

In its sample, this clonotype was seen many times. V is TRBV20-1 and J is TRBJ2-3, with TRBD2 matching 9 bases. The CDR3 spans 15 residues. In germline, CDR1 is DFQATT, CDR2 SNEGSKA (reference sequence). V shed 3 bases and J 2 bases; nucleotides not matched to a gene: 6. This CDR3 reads CSARSSGAYTDTQYF. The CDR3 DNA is TGCAGTGCTAGGTCTAGCGGGGCCTACACAGATACGCAGTATTTT.

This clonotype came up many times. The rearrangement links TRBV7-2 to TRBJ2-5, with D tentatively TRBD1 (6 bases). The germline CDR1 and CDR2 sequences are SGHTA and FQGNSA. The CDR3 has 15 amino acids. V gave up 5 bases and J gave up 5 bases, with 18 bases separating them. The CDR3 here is CASSIQGPGTETQYF. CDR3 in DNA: TGTGCCAGCAGCATACAGGGCCCGGGGACGGAGACCCAGTACTTC.

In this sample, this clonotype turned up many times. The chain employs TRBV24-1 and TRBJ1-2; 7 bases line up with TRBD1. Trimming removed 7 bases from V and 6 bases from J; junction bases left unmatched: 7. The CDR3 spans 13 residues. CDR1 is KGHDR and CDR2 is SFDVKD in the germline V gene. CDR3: CATSEGQWDGYTF. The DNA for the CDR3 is TGTGCCACCAGCGAGGGACAGTGGGATGGCTACACCTTC.

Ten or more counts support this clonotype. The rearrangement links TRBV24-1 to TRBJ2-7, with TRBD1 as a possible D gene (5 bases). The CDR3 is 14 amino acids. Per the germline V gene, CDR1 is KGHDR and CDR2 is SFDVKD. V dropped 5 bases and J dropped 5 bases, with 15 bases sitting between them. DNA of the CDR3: TGTGCCACCAGTGCCTCGACAGTGTTCGACGAGCAGTACTTC. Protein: CATSASTVFDEQYF.

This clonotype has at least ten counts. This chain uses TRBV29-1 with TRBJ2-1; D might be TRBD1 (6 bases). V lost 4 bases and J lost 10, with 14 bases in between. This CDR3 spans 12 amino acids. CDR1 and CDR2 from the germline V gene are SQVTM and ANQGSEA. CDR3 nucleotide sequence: TGCAGCGTTGCCGCCTCCGGGACAGAGCAGTTCTTC. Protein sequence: CSVAASGTEQFF.

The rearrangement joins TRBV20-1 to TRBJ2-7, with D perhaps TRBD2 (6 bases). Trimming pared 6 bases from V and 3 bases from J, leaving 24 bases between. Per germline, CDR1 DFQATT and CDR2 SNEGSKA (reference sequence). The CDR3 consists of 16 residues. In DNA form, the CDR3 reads TGCAGTGCCAGTAGCGGACCCTTTCAAATTTTCTACGAGCAGTACTTC. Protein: CSASSGPFQIFYEQYF.

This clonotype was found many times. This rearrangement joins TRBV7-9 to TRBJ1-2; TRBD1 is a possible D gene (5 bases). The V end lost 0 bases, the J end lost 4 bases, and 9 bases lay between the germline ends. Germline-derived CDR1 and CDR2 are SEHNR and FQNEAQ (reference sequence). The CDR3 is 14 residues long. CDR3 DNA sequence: TGTGCCAGCAGCTTAGCAGGCCAGGGCTATGGCTACACCTTC. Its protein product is CASSLAGQGYGYTF.

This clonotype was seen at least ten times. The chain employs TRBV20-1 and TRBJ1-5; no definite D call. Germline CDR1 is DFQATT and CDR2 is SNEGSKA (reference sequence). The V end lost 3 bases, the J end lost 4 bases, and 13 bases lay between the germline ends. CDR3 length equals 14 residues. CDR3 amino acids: CSASGGRLNQPQHF. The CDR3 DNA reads TGCAGTGCTAGCGGAGGGAGGTTGAATCAGCCCCAGCATTTT.

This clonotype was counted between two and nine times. The CDR3 DNA reads as TGTGCCAGCAGCTTAAGAGAGAACTATGGCTACACCTTC. Amino acid sequence: CASSLRENYGYTF. This sequence joins TRBV7-8 and TRBJ1-2; unclear D gene. Trimming took off 2 bases at V and 2 bases at J, with 6 bases between the two ends. Germline V CDR1 and CDR2: SGHVS, FQNEAQ. The CDR3 totals 13 residues.

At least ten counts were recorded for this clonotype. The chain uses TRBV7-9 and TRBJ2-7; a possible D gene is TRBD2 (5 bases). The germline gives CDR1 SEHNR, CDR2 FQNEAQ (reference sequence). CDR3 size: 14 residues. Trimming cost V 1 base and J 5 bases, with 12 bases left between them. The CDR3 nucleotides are TGTGCCAGCAGCTTAGTGGCGATGACTAACGAGCAGTACTTC. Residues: CASSLVAMTNEQYF. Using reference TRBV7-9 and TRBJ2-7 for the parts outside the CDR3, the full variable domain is DTGVSQNPRHKITKRGQNVTFRCDPISEHNRLYWYRQTLGQGPEFLTYFQNEAQLEKSRLLSDRFSAERPKGSFSTLEIQRTEQGDSAMYLCASSLVAMTNEQYFGPGTRLTVT.